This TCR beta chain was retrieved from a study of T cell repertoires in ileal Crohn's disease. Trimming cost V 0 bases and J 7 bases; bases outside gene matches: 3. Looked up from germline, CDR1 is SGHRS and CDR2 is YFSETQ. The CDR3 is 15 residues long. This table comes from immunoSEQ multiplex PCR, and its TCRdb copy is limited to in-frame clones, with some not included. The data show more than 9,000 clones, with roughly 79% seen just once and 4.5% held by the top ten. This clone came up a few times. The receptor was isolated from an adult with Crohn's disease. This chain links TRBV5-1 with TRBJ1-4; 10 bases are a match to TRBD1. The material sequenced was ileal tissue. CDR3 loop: CASSLDGTGVEKLFF. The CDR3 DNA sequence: TGCGCCAGCAGCTTGGATGGGACAGGGGTTGAAAAACTGTTTTTT. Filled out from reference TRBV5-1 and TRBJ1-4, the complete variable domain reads KAGVTQTPRYLIKTRGQQVTLSCSPISGHRSVSWYQQTPGQGLQFLFEYFSETQRNKGNFPGRFSGRQFSNSRSEMNVSTLELGDSALYLCASSLDGTGVEKLFFGSGTQLSVL.